This entry concerns a single T cell receptor (beta chain). As yet, its antigen is unknown. Trimming cost V 7 bases and J 3 bases, with 20 bases left between them. Germline V gives CDR1 MGHRA, CDR2 YSYEKL. This CDR3 region has 16 residues. These data are taken from a study of cytomegalovirus exposure and HLA in healthy donors. The study's findings and limits: It was reported that TCR beta sequences correctly inferred the HLA-A and HLA-B alleles for most subjects.

PCR involved 60 Vbeta and 13 Jbeta primers. The assay was immunoSEQ multiplex PCR, and TCRdb's table has in-frame clones only and misses some. The sample lists 150,000 or so clones; around 72% were seen once. The sample comprised PBMCs. This chain uses TRBV4-1 with TRBJ2-3; D might be TRBD1 (5 bases). The sequence came from a man aged 18 to 30 in good health and CMV-seropositive. Here the CDR3 DNA reads TGCGCCAGCACAGGGCGAGACACCAGCACAACAGATACGCAGTATTTT. Protein: CASTGRDTSTTDTQYF.